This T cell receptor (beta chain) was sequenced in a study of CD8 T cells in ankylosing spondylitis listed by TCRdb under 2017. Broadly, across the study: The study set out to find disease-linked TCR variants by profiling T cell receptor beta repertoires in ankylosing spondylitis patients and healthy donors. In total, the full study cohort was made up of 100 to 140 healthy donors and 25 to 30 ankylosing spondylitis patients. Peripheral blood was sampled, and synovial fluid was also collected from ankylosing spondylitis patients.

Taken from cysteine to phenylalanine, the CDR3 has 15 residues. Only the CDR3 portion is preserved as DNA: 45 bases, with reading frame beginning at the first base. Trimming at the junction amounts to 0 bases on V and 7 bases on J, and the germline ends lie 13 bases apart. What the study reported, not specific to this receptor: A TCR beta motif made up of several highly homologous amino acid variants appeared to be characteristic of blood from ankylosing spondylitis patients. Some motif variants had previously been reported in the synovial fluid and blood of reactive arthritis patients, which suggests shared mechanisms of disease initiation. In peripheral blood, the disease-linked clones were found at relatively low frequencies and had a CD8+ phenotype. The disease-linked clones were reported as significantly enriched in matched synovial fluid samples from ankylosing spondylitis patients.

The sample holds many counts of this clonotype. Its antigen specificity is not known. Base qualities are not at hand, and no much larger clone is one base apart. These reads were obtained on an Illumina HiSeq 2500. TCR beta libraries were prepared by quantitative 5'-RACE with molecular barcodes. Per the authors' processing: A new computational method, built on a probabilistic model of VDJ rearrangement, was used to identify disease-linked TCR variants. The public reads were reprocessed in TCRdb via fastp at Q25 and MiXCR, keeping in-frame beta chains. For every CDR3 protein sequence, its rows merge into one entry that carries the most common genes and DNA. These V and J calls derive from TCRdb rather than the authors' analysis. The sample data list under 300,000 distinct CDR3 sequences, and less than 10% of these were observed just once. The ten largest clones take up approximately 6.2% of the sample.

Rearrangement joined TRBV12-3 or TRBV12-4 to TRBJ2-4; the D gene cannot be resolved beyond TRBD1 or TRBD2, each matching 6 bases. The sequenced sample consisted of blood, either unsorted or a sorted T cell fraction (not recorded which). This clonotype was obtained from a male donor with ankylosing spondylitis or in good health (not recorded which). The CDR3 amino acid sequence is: CASSLAGGRSNIQYF. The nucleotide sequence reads TGTGCCAGCAGTTTAGCCGGGGGCAGGTCGAACATTCAGTACTTC.